The 8 T cell receptor beta chains presented below share a single source sample, sequenced in a study of blood T cell repertoires in COVID-19. This table comes from immunoSEQ multiplex PCR, and its TCRdb copy is limited to in-frame clones, with some not included. The sample shows 350,000 to 500,000 clones, about 90% of them seen only once. Material for sequencing was peripheral blood. These receptors all come from a man aged 18 to 35 with COVID-19, enrolled during active disease.

This clone was detected only a few times. In the same sample, other DNA sequences code for this CDR3. This rearrangement joins TRBV5-1 to TRBJ1-1, with a possible D match to TRBD1 (5 bases). Germline V gene sequence: CDR1 SGHRS, CDR2 YFSETQ. Trimming pared 1 base from V and 1 base from J, leaving 5 bases between. This CDR3 has 13 amino acids. In DNA, the CDR3 is TGCGCCAGCAGCTTGACAGGGAACACTGAAGCTTTCTTT. Protein product: CASSLTGNTEAFF.

This clone was counted a single time. V and J are TRBV19 and TRBJ2-1, with 10 positions matching TRBD1. V dropped 4 bases and J dropped 8; count of bases not matched to a gene: 8. CDR3 length: 15 amino acids. Looked up from germline, CDR1 is LNHDA and CDR2 is SQIVND (reference sequence). Written as DNA, the CDR3 is TGTGCCAGTAGTAGGTATGCCGGGACAGGGGATGAGCAGTTCTTC. Its protein product is CASSRYAGTGDEQFF.

This clone was seen more than once but under ten times. J is TRBJ2-3 and V is TRBV9; D ambiguous. V was pared by 2 bases and J by 6 bases, with 7 bases between. The CDR3 totals 12 residues. CDR1 is SGDLS, CDR2 YYNGEE, per germline. The CDR3 bases are TGTGCCAGCAGCGTGGCGGCGGATACGCAGTATTTT. Protein sequence: CASSVAADTQYF.

Note on this clone: Other DNA variants within this sample encode the same CDR3. The chain joins TRBV29-1 to TRBJ2-7, with D tentatively TRBD2 (5 bases). Germline V gene lookup returns CDR1 SQVTM and CDR2 ANQGSEA. V was pared by 0 bases and J by 6 bases, with 12 bases between. CDR3 length: 13 residues. The CDR3 bases are TGCAGCGTTGAAGATCCGGGTGGAGGCGAGCAGTACTTC. This translates into CSVEDPGGGEQYF.

This chain links TRBV15 with TRBJ2-7; D perhaps matches TRBD2 (6 bases). The germline gives CDR1 LNHNV, CDR2 YYDKDF (reference sequence). The CDR3 is 17 amino acids. The V end was cut by 0 bases, the J end by 0 bases, with 15 bases between. Here the CDR3 reads CATSRDLSGHSSYEQYF. The CDR3 nucleotides are TGTGCCACCAGCAGAGATCTGAGCGGGCACAGCTCCTACGAGCAGTACTTC. The full variable domain, rest sourced from reference TRBV15 and TRBJ2-7, is DAMVIQNPRYQVTQFGKPVTLSCSQTLNHNVMYWYQQKSSQAPKLLFHYYDKDFNNEADTPDNFQSRRPNTSFCFLDIRSPGLGDTAMYLCATSRDLSGHSSYEQYFGPGTRLTVT.

This chain uses TRBV14 with TRBJ2-1; weak D call: TRBD1 (6 bases). The CDR3 runs 16 residues. V was shortened by 0 bases and J by 0 bases, with 9 bases between the two germline ends. Germline values: CDR1 SGHDN, CDR2 FVKESK. CDR3 coding DNA: TGTGCCAGCAGCCAAGATCCGGGACACTCCTACAATGAGCAGTTCTTC. Its protein product is CASSQDPGHSYNEQFF.

The chain uses TRBV5-4 and TRBJ2-7; 16 bases match TRBD2. V lost 2 bases, J lost 2 bases, and 7 bases stayed unmatched. Germline CDR1 and CDR2: SGHNT and YYREEE (reference sequence). The CDR3 extends over 18 amino acids. Here the CDR3 DNA reads TGTGCCAGCAGCTTAGCAGCCGGGACTAGCGGGAGGGCCTACGAGCAGTACTTC. It is translated as CASSLAAGTSGRAYEQYF.

This rearrangement joins TRBV25-1 to TRBJ1-3; TRBD1 matches 8 bases. Germline assignment: CDR1 MGHDK and CDR2 SYGVNS. This CDR3 contains 15 residues. V was clipped by 1 base and J by 2 bases; unmatched bases: 1. CDR3 coding DNA: TGTGCCAGCAGTGAATTGGACAGGGCTGGAAACACCATATATTTT. Translation: CASSELDRAGNTIYF.